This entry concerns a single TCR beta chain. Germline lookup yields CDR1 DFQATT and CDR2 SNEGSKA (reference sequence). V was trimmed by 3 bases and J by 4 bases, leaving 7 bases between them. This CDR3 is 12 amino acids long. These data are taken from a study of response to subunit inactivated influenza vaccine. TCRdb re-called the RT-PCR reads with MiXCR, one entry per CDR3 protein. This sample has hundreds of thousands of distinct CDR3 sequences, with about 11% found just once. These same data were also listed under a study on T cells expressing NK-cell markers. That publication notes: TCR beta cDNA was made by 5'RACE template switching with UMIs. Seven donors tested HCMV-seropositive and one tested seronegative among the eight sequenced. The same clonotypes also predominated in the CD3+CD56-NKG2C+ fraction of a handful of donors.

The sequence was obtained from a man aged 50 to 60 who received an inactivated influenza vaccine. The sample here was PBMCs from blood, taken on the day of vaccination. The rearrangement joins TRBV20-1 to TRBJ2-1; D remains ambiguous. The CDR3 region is CSASNPYNEQFF. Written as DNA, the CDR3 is TGCAGTGCTAGTAACCCTTACAATGAGCAGTTCTTC.